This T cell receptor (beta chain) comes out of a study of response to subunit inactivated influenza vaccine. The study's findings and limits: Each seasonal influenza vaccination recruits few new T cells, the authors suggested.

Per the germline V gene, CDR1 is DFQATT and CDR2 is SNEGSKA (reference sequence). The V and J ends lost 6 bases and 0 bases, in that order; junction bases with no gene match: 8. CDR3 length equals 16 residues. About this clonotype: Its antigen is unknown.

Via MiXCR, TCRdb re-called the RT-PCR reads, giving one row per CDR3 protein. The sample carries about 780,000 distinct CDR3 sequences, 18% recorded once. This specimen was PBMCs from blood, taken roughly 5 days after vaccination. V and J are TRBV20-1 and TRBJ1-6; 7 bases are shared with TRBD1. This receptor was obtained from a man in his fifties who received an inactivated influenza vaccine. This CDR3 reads CSALGGSYSYNSPLHF. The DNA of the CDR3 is TGCAGTGCCCTAGGGGGCAGCTACTCCTATAATTCACCCCTCCACTTT.